This T cell receptor (beta chain) comes out of a study of technical replicates of blood from a handful of donors. This CDR3 comprises 17 residues. Germline V CDR1 and CDR2: SGHTA, FQGTGA. After removal of 5 bases from V and 3 bases from J, the junction contained 12 bases not matched to a gene. TCRdb's table, derived via immunoSEQ multiplex PCR, lists solely in-frame clones and lacks some. The sample carries approximately 15,000 clones, around 86% recorded once. This clone occurred a few times. The receptor was derived from a human donor in good health. The chain links TRBV7-3 to TRBJ2-3; 9 nucleotides agree with TRBD2. Sequences were obtained from PBMCs. The CDR3 bases are TGTGCCAGCAGCCCCGGTCGAGGACTAGCGAAAACAGATACGCAGTATTTT. As protein: CASSPGRGLAKTDTQYF.